The rows below give T cell receptor beta chains drawn from one sample of a study of blood T cell repertoires in COVID-19. Some clones are missing from TCRdb's copy, which holds only in-frame ones; the method was immunoSEQ multiplex PCR. The sample holds 430,000 or so clones, roughly 88% seen once. Sequencing was performed on PBMCs or T cells enriched from blood (not recorded which). Receptors originate from a middle-aged woman who had recovered from COVID-19. Both conserved end residues are part of each CDR3. D genes are given only for firm matches. Size tells how often a clone was seen (once, few, many) or the class of an expanded clone, and some rows leave it out.

V	size	D	J	CDR3	DNA
TRBV3-1/TRBV3-2	.	TRBD1	TRBJ2-1	CASSHRQGYNEQFF	TGTGCCAGCAGCCATAGACAGGGCTACAATGAGCAGTTCTTC
TRBV5-1	.	TRBD1	TRBJ2-1	CASSDTGGRGFF	TGCGCCAGCAGCGATACAGGGGGCCGCGGGTTCTTC
TRBV12-3/TRBV12-4	.	.	TRBJ1-5	CASSLGQPSIQHF	TGTGCCAGCAGTTTAGGACAGCCATCGATCCAGCATTTT
TRBV10-3	.	.	TRBJ1-1	CAISDFTAGVTEAFF	TGTGCCATCAGTGACTTTACTGCCGGGGTAACTGAAGCTTTCTTT
TRBV7-9	.	.	TRBJ2-7	CASSLYYVSHNYEQYF	TGTGCCAGCAGCTTATACTACGTTTCACACAACTACGAGCAGTACTTC
TRBV4-1	.	.	TRBJ2-3	CASSLWTESTDTQYF	TGCGCCAGCAGCCTTTGGACAGAGAGCACAGATACGCAGTATTTT
TRBV19	.	TRBD1	TRBJ2-2	CASSPTGGMAGELFF	TGTGCCAGTAGTCCGACAGGGGGGATGGCCGGGGAGCTGTTTTTT
TRBV7-9	.	TRBD1	TRBJ1-2	CASSLDQGDLYGYTF	TGTGCCAGCAGCTTAGATCAGGGGGATTTGTATGGCTACACCTTC
TRBV7-6	.	TRBD1	TRBJ2-1	CASSRGPDRGVDEQFF	TGTGCCAGCAGCCGGGGCCCGGACAGGGGTGTCGATGAGCAGTTCTTC
TRBV5-6	.	TRBD2	TRBJ2-1	CASSPMVASGLYHEQFF	TGTGCCAGCAGCCCGATGGTGGCTAGCGGACTGTACCATGAGCAGTTCTTC
TRBV7-9	once	TRBD1	TRBJ2-7	CASSPDRVGEQYF	TGTGCCAGCAGCCCGGACAGGGTTGGCGAGCAGTACTTC
TRBV5-4	.	.	TRBJ2-7	CASSPLGGLESF	TGTGCCAGCAGCCCTCTGGGGGGTCTCGAAAGCTTC
TRBV6-2/TRBV6-3	.	.	TRBJ1-1	CASSYPGGGLNTEAFF	TGTGCCAGCAGTTATCCCGGGGGAGGGTTAAACACTGAAGCTTTCTTT
TRBV15	.	TRBD2	TRBJ2-7	CATSRDRASGSYEQYF	TGTGCCACCAGCAGAGATCGGGCTAGCGGCTCCTACGAGCAGTACTTC
TRBV15	.	.	TRBJ2-1	CATRDGNLHNEQFF	TGTGCCACCAGAGACGGGAATCTCCACAATGAGCAGTTCTTC
TRBV19	.	.	TRBJ1-1	CASSNTGLPEAFF	TGTGCCAGTAGTAACACAGGGTTGCCTGAAGCTTTCTTT
TRBV9	once	TRBD1	TRBJ1-2	CASSIRDRGEDGYTF	TGTGCCAGCAGCATCCGGGACAGGGGAGAGGATGGCTACACCTTC
TRBV24-1	.	TRBD1	TRBJ2-2	CATSDPGTGYTGELFF	TGTGCCACCAGTGACCCCGGGACAGGTTACACCGGGGAGCTGTTTTTT
TRBV27	.	.	TRBJ2-7	CASSLSARYSYEQYF	TGTGCCAGCAGTTTATCTGCCAGATACTCCTACGAGCAGTACTTC
TRBV19	.	.	TRBJ1-4	CASSIPGGRGEKLFF	TGTGCCAGTAGTATTCCGGGGGGCCGTGGTGAAAAACTGTTTTTT
TRBV10-3	.	TRBD1	TRBJ2-5	CAIRTGGLGETQYF	TGTGCCATCCGGACAGGGGGCTTAGGGGAGACCCAGTACTTC
TRBV7-2	.	TRBD1	TRBJ1-2	CASSLGQGGLSYTF	TGTGCCAGCAGCTTAGGACAGGGGGGCCTGTCCTACACCTTC